A few counts support the clone carrying this TCR beta chain. These data originate in a study of OX40 agonist ivuxolimab in advanced cancers. Assay: immunoSEQ multiplex PCR; the TCRdb copy retains only in-frame clones and omits some. The sample contains just over 60,000 clones, about nine tenths of which appear only once. Germline lookup yields CDR1 KGHSH and CDR2 LQKENI. The V segment lost 5 bases and the J segment 0 bases; nucleotides outside the gene matches: 4. This CDR3 has 16 residues. The rearrangement links TRBV18 to TRBJ1-4, with 9 bases identical to TRBD1. The source material was CD4+ or CD8+ T cells sorted from blood, sampled in a trial of the OX40 agonist ivuxolimab. This TCR was recovered from an adult with an advanced solid tumor such as melanoma, head and neck, liver or kidney cancer. CDR3 region: CASSSWTGATNEKLFF. The CDR3 nucleotides read TGTGCCAGCTCATCATGGACAGGGGCAACTAATGAAAAACTGTTTTTT.